This T cell receptor beta chain originates from a study of blood T cell repertoires in COVID-19. At the level of the study: Specimens from acute and convalescent COVID-19 originated in the United States, Italy and Spain.

The authors' processing: For nucleated cells, counts were estimated from reference gene primer amplification. Measured with immunoSEQ multiplex PCR; TCRdb has only the in-frame clones, and not every one. V, J and clone size are those of that table, while D and trimming were read from the DNA. The table records 100,000 or so clones, about 90% of them present only once. CDR3 length: 16 residues. V dropped 0 bases and J dropped 3 bases, with 12 bases sitting between them. Looked up from germline, CDR1 is SGDLS and CDR2 is YYNGEE. In this sample, this clone turned up a few times. The sequence was obtained from a woman aged 30 to 39 with acute or convalescent COVID-19. Sequencing used peripheral blood. This chain uses TRBV9 with TRBJ1-4, with D unclear. CDR3 coding DNA: TGTGCCAGCAGCGTAGATCCCTGGCAGTCTAATGAAAAACTGTTTTTT. This gives the protein CASSVDPWQSNEKLFF. Full variable domain (missing parts from reference TRBV9 and TRBJ1-4): DSGVTQTPKHLITATGQRVTLRCSPRSGDLSVYWYQQSLDQGLQFLIQYYNGEERAKGNILERFSAQQFPDLHSELNLSSLELGDSALYFCASSVDPWQSNEKLFFGSGTQLSVL.